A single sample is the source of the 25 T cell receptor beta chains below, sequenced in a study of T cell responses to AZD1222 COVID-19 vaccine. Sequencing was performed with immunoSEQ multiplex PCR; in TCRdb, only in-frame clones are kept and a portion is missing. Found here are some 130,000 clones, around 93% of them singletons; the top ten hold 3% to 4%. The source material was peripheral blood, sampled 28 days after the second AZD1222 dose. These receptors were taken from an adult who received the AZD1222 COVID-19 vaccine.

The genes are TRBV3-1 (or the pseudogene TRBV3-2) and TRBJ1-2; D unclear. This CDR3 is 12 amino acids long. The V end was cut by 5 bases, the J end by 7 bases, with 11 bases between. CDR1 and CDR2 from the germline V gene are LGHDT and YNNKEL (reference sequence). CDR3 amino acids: CASSRTSAGYTF. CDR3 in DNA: TGTGCCAGCAGCAGGACCTCGGCTGGCTACACCTTC.

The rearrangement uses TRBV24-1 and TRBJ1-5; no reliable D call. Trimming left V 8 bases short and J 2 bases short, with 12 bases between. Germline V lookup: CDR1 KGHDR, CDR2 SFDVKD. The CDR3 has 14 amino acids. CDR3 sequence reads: CATMSSGGNQPQHF. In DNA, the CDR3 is TGTGCCACCATGAGTTCCGGTGGCAATCAGCCCCAGCATTTT.

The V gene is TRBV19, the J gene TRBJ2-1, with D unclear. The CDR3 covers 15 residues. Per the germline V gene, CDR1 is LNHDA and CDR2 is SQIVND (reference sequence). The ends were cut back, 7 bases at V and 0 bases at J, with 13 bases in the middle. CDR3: CASTIGHGSYNEQFF. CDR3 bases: TGTGCCAGTACCATAGGGCATGGCTCCTACAATGAGCAGTTCTTC. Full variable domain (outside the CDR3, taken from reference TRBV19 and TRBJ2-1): DGGITQSPKYLFRKEGQNVTLSCEQNLNHDAMYWYRQDPGQGLRLIYYSQIVNDFQKGDIAEGYSVSREKKESFPLTVTSAQKNPTAFYLCASTIGHGSYNEQFFGPGTRLTVL.

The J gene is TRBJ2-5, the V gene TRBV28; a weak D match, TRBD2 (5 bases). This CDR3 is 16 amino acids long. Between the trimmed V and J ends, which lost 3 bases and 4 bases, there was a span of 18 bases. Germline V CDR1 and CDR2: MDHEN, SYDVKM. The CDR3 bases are TGTGCCAGCAGTTTTTGGCACAGCCGGGGAGCAGAGACCCAGTACTTC. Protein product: CASSFWHSRGAETQYF.

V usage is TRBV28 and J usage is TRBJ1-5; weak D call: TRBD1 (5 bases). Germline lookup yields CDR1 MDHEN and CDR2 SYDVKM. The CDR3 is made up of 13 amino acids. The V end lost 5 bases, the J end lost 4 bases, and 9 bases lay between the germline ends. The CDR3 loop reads CASSRDRNQPQHF. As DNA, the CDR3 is TGTGCCAGCAGTCGGGACCGTAATCAGCCCCAGCATTTT.

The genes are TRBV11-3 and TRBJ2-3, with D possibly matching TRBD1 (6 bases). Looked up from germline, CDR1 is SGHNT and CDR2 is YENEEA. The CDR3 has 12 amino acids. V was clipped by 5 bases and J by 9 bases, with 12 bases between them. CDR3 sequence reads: CASSPRRGTQYF. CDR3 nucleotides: TGTGCCAGCAGCCCGCGAAGGGGGACGCAGTATTTT.

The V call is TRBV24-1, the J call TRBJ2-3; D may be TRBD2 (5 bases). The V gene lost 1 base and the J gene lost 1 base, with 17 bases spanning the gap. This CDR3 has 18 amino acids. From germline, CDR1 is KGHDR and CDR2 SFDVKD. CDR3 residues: CATSDFPQRGLGTDTQYF. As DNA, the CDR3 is TGTGCCACCAGTGATTTCCCTCAAAGAGGGCTAGGCACAGATACGCAGTATTTT.

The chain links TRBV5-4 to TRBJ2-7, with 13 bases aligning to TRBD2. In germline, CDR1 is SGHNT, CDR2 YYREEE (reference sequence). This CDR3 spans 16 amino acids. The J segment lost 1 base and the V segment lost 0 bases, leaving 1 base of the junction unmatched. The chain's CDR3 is CASSLGGLAGSYEQYF. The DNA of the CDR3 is TGTGCCAGCAGCTTGGGGGGACTAGCGGGGTCCTACGAGCAGTACTTC.

The CDR3 is CASSVEGQAGEAFF. The CDR3 DNA reads as TGTGCCAGCAGCGTAGAAGGTCAGGCCGGTGAAGCTTTCTTT. The chain carries TRBV9 and TRBJ1-1; D gene uncertain. Looked up from germline, CDR1 is SGDLS and CDR2 is YYNGEE. The ends were cut back, 0 bases at V and 7 bases at J, with 13 bases in the middle. The CDR3 extends over 14 amino acids.

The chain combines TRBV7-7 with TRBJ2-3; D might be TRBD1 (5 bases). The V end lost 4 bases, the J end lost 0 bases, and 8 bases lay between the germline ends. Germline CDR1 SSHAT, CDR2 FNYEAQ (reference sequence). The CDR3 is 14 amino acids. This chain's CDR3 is CASSSGRSTDTQYF. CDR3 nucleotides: TGTGCCAGCAGCTCAGGGCGGAGCACAGATACGCAGTATTTT.

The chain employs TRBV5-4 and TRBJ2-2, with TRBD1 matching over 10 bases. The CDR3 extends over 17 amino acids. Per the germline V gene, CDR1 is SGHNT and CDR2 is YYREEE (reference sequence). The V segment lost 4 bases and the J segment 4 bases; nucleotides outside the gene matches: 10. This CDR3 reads CASSRPRDRGRTGELFF. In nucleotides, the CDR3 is TGTGCCAGCAGCCGACCCCGGGACAGGGGTCGCACCGGGGAGCTGTTTTTT.

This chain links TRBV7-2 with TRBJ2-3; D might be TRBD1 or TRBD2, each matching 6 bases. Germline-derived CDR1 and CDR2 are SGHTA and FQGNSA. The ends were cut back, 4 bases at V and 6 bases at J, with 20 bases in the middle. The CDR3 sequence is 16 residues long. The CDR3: CASSSQYRVGRDTQYF. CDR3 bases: TGTGCCAGCAGCTCACAGTACAGGGTGGGGAGGGATACGCAGTATTTT.

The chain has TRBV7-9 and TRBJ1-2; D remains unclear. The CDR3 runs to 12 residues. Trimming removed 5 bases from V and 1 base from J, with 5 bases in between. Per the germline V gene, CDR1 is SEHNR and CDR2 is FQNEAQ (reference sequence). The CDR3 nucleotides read TGTGCCAGCAGCATGGTTAACTATGGCTACACCTTC. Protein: CASSMVNYGYTF.

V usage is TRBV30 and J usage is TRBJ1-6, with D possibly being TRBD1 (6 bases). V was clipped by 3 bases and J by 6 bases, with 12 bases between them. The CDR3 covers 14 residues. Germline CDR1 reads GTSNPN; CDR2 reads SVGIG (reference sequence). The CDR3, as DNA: TGTGCCTGGAGGTCGGACAGCCCTAATTCACCCCTCCACTTT. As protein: CAWRSDSPNSPLHF.

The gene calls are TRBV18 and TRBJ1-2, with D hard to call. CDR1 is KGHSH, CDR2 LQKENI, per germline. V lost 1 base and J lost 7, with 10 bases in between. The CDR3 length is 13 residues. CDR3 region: CASSPLERGGYTF. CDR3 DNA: TGTGCCAGCTCACCACTTGAGCGGGGTGGCTACACCTTC.

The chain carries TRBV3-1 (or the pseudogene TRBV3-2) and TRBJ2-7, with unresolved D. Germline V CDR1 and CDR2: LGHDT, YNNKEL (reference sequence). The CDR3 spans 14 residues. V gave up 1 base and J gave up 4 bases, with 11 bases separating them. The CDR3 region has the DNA TGTGCCAGCAGCCAAGGGGCAGAGAGATACGAGCAGTACTTC. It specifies CASSQGAERYEQYF.

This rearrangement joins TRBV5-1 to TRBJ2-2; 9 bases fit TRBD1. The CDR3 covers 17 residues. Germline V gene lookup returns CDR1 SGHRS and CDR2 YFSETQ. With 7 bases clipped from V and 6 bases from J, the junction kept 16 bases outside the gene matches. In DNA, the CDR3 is TGCGCCAGCCGGTGGACAGGGGTCGAGCCTTTCCCCGGGGAGCTGTTTTTT. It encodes CASRWTGVEPFPGELFF. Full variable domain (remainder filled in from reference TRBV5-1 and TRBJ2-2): KAGVTQTPRYLIKTRGQQVTLSCSPISGHRSVSWYQQTPGQGLQFLFEYFSETQRNKGNFPGRFSGRQFSNSRSEMNVSTLELGDSALYLCASRWTGVEPFPGELFFGEGSRLTVL.

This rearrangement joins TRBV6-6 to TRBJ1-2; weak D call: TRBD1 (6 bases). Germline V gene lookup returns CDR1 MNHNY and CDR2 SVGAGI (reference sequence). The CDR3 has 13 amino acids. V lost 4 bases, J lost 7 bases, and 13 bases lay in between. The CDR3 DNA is TGTGCCAGCAGTTTAACAGGGTCCGGTGGCTACACCTTC. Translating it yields CASSLTGSGGYTF.

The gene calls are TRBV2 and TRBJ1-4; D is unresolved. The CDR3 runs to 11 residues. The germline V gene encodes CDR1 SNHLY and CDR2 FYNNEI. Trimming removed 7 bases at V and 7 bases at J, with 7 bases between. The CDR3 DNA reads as TGTGCCAGCAAAGGCGTTGAAAAACTGTTTTTT. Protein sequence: CASKGVEKLFF.

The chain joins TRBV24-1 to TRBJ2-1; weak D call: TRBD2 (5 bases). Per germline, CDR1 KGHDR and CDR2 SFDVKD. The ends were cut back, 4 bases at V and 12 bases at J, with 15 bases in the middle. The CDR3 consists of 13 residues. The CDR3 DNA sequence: TGTGCCACCAGTGACTCGCACCGGGGTTGGCAGTTCTTC. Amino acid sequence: CATSDSHRGWQFF.

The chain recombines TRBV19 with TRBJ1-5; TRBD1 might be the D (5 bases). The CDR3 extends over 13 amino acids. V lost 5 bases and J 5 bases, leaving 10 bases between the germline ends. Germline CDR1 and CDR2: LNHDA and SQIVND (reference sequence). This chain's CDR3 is CASSGDRDQPQHF. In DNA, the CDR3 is TGTGCCAGTAGTGGGGACCGCGATCAGCCCCAGCATTTT.

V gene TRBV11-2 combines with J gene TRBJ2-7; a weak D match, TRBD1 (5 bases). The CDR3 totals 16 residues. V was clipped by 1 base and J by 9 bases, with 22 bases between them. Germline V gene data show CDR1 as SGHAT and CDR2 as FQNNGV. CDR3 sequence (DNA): TGTGCCAGCAGCTTAGGGGGCCCTTTGACGGTGGTGGGGCAGTACTTC. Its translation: CASSLGGPLTVVGQYF.

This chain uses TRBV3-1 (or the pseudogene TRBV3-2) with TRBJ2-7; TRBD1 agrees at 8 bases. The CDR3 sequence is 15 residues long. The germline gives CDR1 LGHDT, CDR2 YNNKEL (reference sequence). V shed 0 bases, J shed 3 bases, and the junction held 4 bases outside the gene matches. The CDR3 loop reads CASSQESGQDYEQYF. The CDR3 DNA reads TGTGCCAGCAGCCAAGAGTCGGGACAGGACTACGAGCAGTACTTC.

CDR3 sequence reads: CASSPGGGSEKLFF. CDR3 nucleotides: TGTGCCAGCAGCCCCGGGGGGGGGAGTGAAAAACTGTTTTTT. The gene calls are TRBV5-4 and TRBJ1-4; TRBD1 is a possible D gene (5 bases). CDR3 size: 14 residues. Trimming took off 4 bases at V and 7 bases at J, with 14 bases between the two ends. Germline CDR1 SGHNT, CDR2 YYREEE (reference sequence).

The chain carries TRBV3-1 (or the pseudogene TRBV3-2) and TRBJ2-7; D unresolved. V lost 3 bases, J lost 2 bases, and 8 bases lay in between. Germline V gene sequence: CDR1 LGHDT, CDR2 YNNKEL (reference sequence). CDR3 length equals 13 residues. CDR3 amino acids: CASSQGVAYEQYF. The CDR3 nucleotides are TGTGCCAGCAGCCAGGGCGTCGCCTACGAGCAGTACTTC.